This entry describes one T cell receptor (beta chain). The sample carries other DNA sequences with the same CDR3. The source of the sample is a study of shared clonotypes between healthy human individuals. The CDR3 is 15 amino acids. The V gene's germline CDR1 is SGHTA and CDR2 FQGTGA. J was trimmed by 0 bases and V by 3 bases; bases with no gene match: 0. Profiling relied on immunoSEQ multiplex PCR, and the TCRdb table lists in-frame clones only, not all of them. This repertoire shows approximately 2.1 million clones, 80% to 95% found once; its top ten account for about 0.41%. The rearrangement joins TRBV7-3 to TRBJ2-2, with 8 bases aligning to TRBD1. Sequencing input: naive CD4+ T cells from PBMCs. Sample subset: CD45RA+ positively selected. This TCR derives from a man between 18 and 35 years old in good health. Some clones in this sample may be carry-over from other donors' samples. The DNA of the CDR3 is TGTGCCAGCAGCTTGACAGGGGCGAACACCGGGGAGCTGTTTTTT. It codes for CASSLTGANTGELFF.